This T cell receptor beta chain was captured by sequencing in a study of T-cell reconstitution after alpha-beta-depleted transplantation in children. Unique molecular identifiers were used to barcode this TCRbeta library. One entry per CDR3 protein results from TCRdb running MiXCR on the PCR reads. Of 200,000 to 300,000 distinct CDR3 sequences in the sample, 9.5% to 15% were seen once. There are many counts of this clonotype. Germline CDR1 is SGDLS and CDR2 is YYNGEE. With 4 bases removed from V and 3 bases from J, the gap between germline ends came to 11 bases. This CDR3 region has 14 residues. This sample comprised PBMCs from the stem cell graft donor, obtained from the stem cell graft. The genes are TRBV9 and TRBJ2-1; possibly TRBD1 for D (5 bases). This receptor was obtained from a human donor who donated a stem cell graft to a child with acute lymphoblastic leukemia. The CDR3 loop reads CASSPRTIYNEQFF. The CDR3 nucleotides read TGTGCCAGCAGCCCCAGGACAATCTACAATGAGCAGTTCTTC.